These T cell receptor beta chains were read from a single sample in a study of shared clonotypes between healthy human individuals. Assay used: immunoSEQ multiplex PCR; TCRdb lists only in-frame clones, some missing. The repertoire holds approximately 980,000 clones, with more than 75% as singletons. The source material was memory CD4+ T cells sorted from blood. The origin of the receptors is a man in his late teens or twenties in good health. Both conserved end residues are part of each CDR3. D genes are given only for firm matches. Only some rows state a clone size, as once, few, many or a class for expanded clones.

clone_size: few
d_call: -
v_call: TRBV6-9
j_call: TRBJ2-7
cdr3_nt: TGTGCCAGCAGCTCCCCGCAGGGAGGAGGGGGGCAGTACTTC
cdr3_aa: CASSSPQGGGGQYF

clone_size: -
d_call: -
v_call: TRBV5-4
j_call: TRBJ2-4
cdr3_nt: TGTGCCAGCAGCCCTGGCGAGGGGAAAATGAACATTCAGTACTTC
cdr3_aa: CASSPGEGKMNIQYF

clone_size: -
d_call: TRBD1
v_call: TRBV29-1
j_call: TRBJ2-7
cdr3_nt: TGCAGCGTTGAATCCGCTCGGACAGGTTCTTCCTACGAGCAGTACTTC
cdr3_aa: CSVESARTGSSYEQYF

clone_size: -
d_call: -
v_call: TRBV5-6
j_call: TRBJ1-1
cdr3_nt: TGTGCCAGCAGCTTGCCCGTGGGTGGCACTGAAGCTTTCTTT
cdr3_aa: CASSLPVGGTEAFF

clone_size: -
d_call: -
v_call: TRBV18
j_call: TRBJ2-7
cdr3_nt: TGTGCCAGCTCCGGGGAACAGGGCTCCTACGAGCAGTACTTC
cdr3_aa: CASSGEQGSYEQYF

clone_size: many
d_call: TRBD2
v_call: TRBV5-1
j_call: TRBJ2-1
cdr3_nt: TGCGCCAGCAGCTTTGGTAGCGGGGCCAGCTCCTACAATGAGCAGTTCTTC
cdr3_aa: CASSFGSGASSYNEQFF

clone_size: -
d_call: TRBD2
v_call: TRBV15
j_call: TRBJ2-1
cdr3_nt: TGTGCCACCAGCAGACTCCAATCTAGCGGGGGGGATGAGCAGTTCTTC
cdr3_aa: CATSRLQSSGGDEQFF

clone_size: few
d_call: TRBD1
v_call: TRBV25-1
j_call: TRBJ1-3
cdr3_nt: TGTGCCAGCAGTGCCGGGACAGGGGCCCCGGCTGGAAACACCATATATTTT
cdr3_aa: CASSAGTGAPAGNTIYF

clone_size: -
d_call: -
v_call: TRBV18
j_call: TRBJ1-1
cdr3_nt: TGTGCCAGCTCACCGTCGACGGCCACTGAAGCTTTCTTT
cdr3_aa: CASSPSTATEAFF

clone_size: few
d_call: -
v_call: TRBV18
j_call: TRBJ2-5
cdr3_nt: TGTGCCAGCTCCCCCCGACAGGCAGAGACCCAGTACTTC
cdr3_aa: CASSPRQAETQYF

clone_size: many
d_call: -
v_call: TRBV10-3
j_call: TRBJ1-5
cdr3_nt: TGTGCCATCAGTGACTGGGGAGGCGGTGACCAGCCCCAGCATTTT
cdr3_aa: CAISDWGGGDQPQHF

clone_size: -
d_call: TRBD1
v_call: TRBV11-2
j_call: TRBJ2-7
cdr3_nt: TGTGCCAGCAGCCCCGACAGGGGTTCCTACGAGCAGTACTTC
cdr3_aa: CASSPDRGSYEQYF

clone_size: few
d_call: TRBD1
v_call: TRBV7-9
j_call: TRBJ1-1
cdr3_nt: TGTGCCAGCGTAGAGGGGGCTGGGAACACTGAAGCTTTCTTT
cdr3_aa: CASVEGAGNTEAFF

clone_size: few
d_call: -
v_call: TRBV4-1
j_call: TRBJ2-7
cdr3_nt: TGCGCCAGCAGCCAGCCCCCGGCAGGGGACTACGAGCAGTACTTC
cdr3_aa: CASSQPPAGDYEQYF

clone_size: -
d_call: TRBD1
v_call: TRBV5-1
j_call: TRBJ1-2
cdr3_nt: TGCGCCAGCAGCTCAACAGGGGAAAAATATGGCTACACCTTC
cdr3_aa: CASSSTGEKYGYTF

clone_size: many
d_call: TRBD1
v_call: TRBV10-3
j_call: TRBJ1-2
cdr3_nt: TGTGCCATCAGTGAGTCGCGCAGGGGGCACGGCTATGGCTACACCTTC
cdr3_aa: CAISESRRGHGYGYTF

clone_size: -
d_call: -
v_call: TRBV6-5
j_call: TRBJ2-2
cdr3_nt: TGTGCCAGCAGTTACGATCTGACCGGGGAGCTGTTTTTT
cdr3_aa: CASSYDLTGELFF

clone_size: -
d_call: -
v_call: TRBV6-1
j_call: TRBJ2-7
cdr3_nt: TGTGCCAGCAGTGAAGGGGCCAACTCACGCGAGCAGTACTTC
cdr3_aa: CASSEGANSREQYF

clone_size: -
d_call: -
v_call: TRBV7-2
j_call: TRBJ2-1
cdr3_nt: TGTGCCAGCAGCCAGTCGGGCGGTTCCTACAATGAGCAGTTCTTC
cdr3_aa: CASSQSGGSYNEQFF

clone_size: -
d_call: TRBD2
v_call: TRBV29-1
j_call: TRBJ2-3
cdr3_nt: TGCAGCGTTGTAAGAGCGGGGGTGGCAGATACGCAGTATTTT
cdr3_aa: CSVVRAGVADTQYF

clone_size: -
d_call: -
v_call: TRBV30
j_call: TRBJ1-6
cdr3_nt: TGTGCCTGGGTCAGGGCCATCGGTTCACCCCTCCACTTT
cdr3_aa: CAWVRAIGSPLHF

clone_size: -
d_call: -
v_call: TRBV18
j_call: TRBJ2-7
cdr3_nt: TGTGCCAGCTCACTTACGACAGATTTTACCTACGAGCAGTACTTC
cdr3_aa: CASSLTTDFTYEQYF

clone_size: -
d_call: -
v_call: TRBV2
j_call: TRBJ2-7
cdr3_nt: TGTGCCAGCATAGAGGGGAACGGCTACGAGCAGTACTTC
cdr3_aa: CASIEGNGYEQYF

clone_size: -
d_call: -
v_call: TRBV7-2
j_call: TRBJ1-5
cdr3_nt: TGTGCCAGCAGCTTAGCGTGGAGTGTTTATCAGCCCCAGCATTTT
cdr3_aa: CASSLAWSVYQPQHF

clone_size: -
d_call: -
v_call: TRBV7-8
j_call: TRBJ1-1
cdr3_nt: TGTGCCAGCAGCTTACGTTTGGCCGTGGAAGCTTTCTTT
cdr3_aa: CASSLRLAVEAFF

clone_size: -
d_call: -
v_call: TRBV23-1
j_call: TRBJ2-5
cdr3_nt: TGCGCCAGCAGTCAATCTCGGGCAGGTCTCATCCACAACAAGGAGACCCAGTACTTC
cdr3_aa: CASSQSRAGLIHNKETQYF

clone_size: -
d_call: -
v_call: TRBV29-1
j_call: TRBJ2-2
cdr3_nt: TGCAGCGTTGGACAGGAAAAAAACACCGGGGAGCTGTTTTTT
cdr3_aa: CSVGQEKNTGELFF

clone_size: -
d_call: TRBD2
v_call: TRBV5-4
j_call: TRBJ2-7
cdr3_nt: TGTGCCAGCAGCTTGGGTCGTGACGGGAGGGCAACCTACGAGCAGTACTTC
cdr3_aa: CASSLGRDGRATYEQYF

clone_size: -
d_call: -
v_call: TRBV19
j_call: TRBJ1-5
cdr3_nt: TGTGCCAGTAGTCGTTCCAGGGTCTATGGGCCCCAGCATTTT
cdr3_aa: CASSRSRVYGPQHF

clone_size: once
d_call: -
v_call: TRBV10-3
j_call: TRBJ2-3
cdr3_nt: TGTGCCATCGGGAGCTTCACAGATACGCAGTATTTT
cdr3_aa: CAIGSFTDTQYF

clone_size: -
d_call: -
v_call: TRBV6-1
j_call: TRBJ2-7
cdr3_nt: TGTGCCAGCAGTGGGTCGGCCTACGAGCAGTACTTC
cdr3_aa: CASSGSAYEQYF

clone_size: -
d_call: -
v_call: TRBV2
j_call: TRBJ2-5
cdr3_nt: TGTGCCAGCAGTGCAAGGGCCCAAGAGACCCAGTACTTC
cdr3_aa: CASSARAQETQYF

clone_size: -
d_call: -
v_call: TRBV7-9
j_call: TRBJ2-2
cdr3_nt: TGTGCCAGCGGAAATCGGGGGATCGGGGAGCTGTTTTTT
cdr3_aa: CASGNRGIGELFF

clone_size: -
d_call: TRBD1
v_call: TRBV7-6
j_call: TRBJ1-4
cdr3_nt: TGTGCCAGCAGCTTAGCCACGACAGGGGGCAATGAAAAACTGTTTTTT
cdr3_aa: CASSLATTGGNEKLFF

clone_size: -
d_call: TRBD1
v_call: TRBV6-1
j_call: TRBJ1-4
cdr3_nt: TGTGCCAGCAGACCCGACAGGGGGGGTAATGAAAAACTGTTTTTT
cdr3_aa: CASRPDRGGNEKLFF

clone_size: -
d_call: TRBD2
v_call: TRBV30
j_call: TRBJ2-7
cdr3_nt: TGTGCCTGGAGTGTGGGACTAGCGGGAGCCGAGCAGTACTTC
cdr3_aa: CAWSVGLAGAEQYF

clone_size: once
d_call: TRBD1
v_call: TRBV14
j_call: TRBJ2-7
cdr3_nt: TGTGCCAGCTCTACGACAGGGAACGAGCAGTACTTC
cdr3_aa: CASSTTGNEQYF

clone_size: -
d_call: -
v_call: TRBV2
j_call: TRBJ2-5
cdr3_nt: TGTGCCAGCAGCCGAACTAGGGTACAAGAGACCCAGTACTTC
cdr3_aa: CASSRTRVQETQYF

clone_size: few
d_call: -
v_call: TRBV6-1
j_call: TRBJ2-5
cdr3_nt: TGTGCCAGCAGTGAAGCTGGGACCCAGTACTTC
cdr3_aa: CASSEAGTQYF

clone_size: -
d_call: TRBD2
v_call: TRBV5-1
j_call: TRBJ2-7
cdr3_nt: TGCGCCAGCAGCTTGGCCGGAGCGGGACCCTCCTACGAGCAGTACTTC
cdr3_aa: CASSLAGAGPSYEQYF

clone_size: -
d_call: -
v_call: TRBV5-1
j_call: TRBJ2-1
cdr3_nt: TGCGCCAGCAGCTTGGGTCAGTCCTACAATGAGCAGTTCTTC
cdr3_aa: CASSLGQSYNEQFF

clone_size: -
d_call: -
v_call: TRBV2
j_call: TRBJ2-3
cdr3_nt: TGTGCCAGCAGTGGGGGGACTGGACGAGATACGCAGTATTTT
cdr3_aa: CASSGGTGRDTQYF

clone_size: once
d_call: -
v_call: TRBV6-1
j_call: TRBJ1-5
cdr3_nt: TGTGCCAGCAGTGAAATCCGTAATCAGCCCCAGCATTTT
cdr3_aa: CASSEIRNQPQHF

clone_size: -
d_call: TRBD1
v_call: TRBV7-9
j_call: TRBJ2-3
cdr3_nt: TGTGCCAGCAGCTACCCGGGACAGGGTGACGGAGATACGCAGTATTTT
cdr3_aa: CASSYPGQGDGDTQYF

clone_size: few
d_call: -
v_call: TRBV7-9
j_call: TRBJ2-3
cdr3_nt: TGTGCCAGCAGCTTAATCCAAAATCGTCCAGATACGCAGTATTTT
cdr3_aa: CASSLIQNRPDTQYF

clone_size: many
d_call: TRBD1
v_call: TRBV10-3
j_call: TRBJ2-2
cdr3_nt: TGTGCCATCAGAGACAGGGCCAACACCGGGGAGCTGTTTTTT
cdr3_aa: CAIRDRANTGELFF

clone_size: -
d_call: -
v_call: TRBV7-9
j_call: TRBJ1-4
cdr3_nt: TGTGCCAGCAGCTGGCTTGAGGGAAATGAAAAACTGTTTTTT
cdr3_aa: CASSWLEGNEKLFF

clone_size: once
d_call: -
v_call: TRBV30
j_call: TRBJ2-1
cdr3_nt: TGTGCCTGGAGTGCAGGAAATGAGCAGTTCTTC
cdr3_aa: CAWSAGNEQFF